This paragraph covers one T cell receptor beta chain sequence. This sample is drawn from a study of CD8 T cells in Susac syndrome. On the study more broadly: When their blood was taken, patients with Susac syndrome were therapy-naive, taking corticosteroids, or taking intravenous immunoglobulin alone.

This CDR3 contains 15 residues. V dropped 1 base and J dropped 5 bases, with 14 bases sitting between them. Germline CDR1 and CDR2: SGHVS and FNYEAQ. RNA amounts of about 0.45 to 1 ug underwent reverse transcription with random hexamers. Amplification of TCR beta CDR3 was carried out by immunoSEQ multiplex PCR, which covered 54 Vbeta and 13 Jbeta segments. One entry per CDR3 protein results from TCRdb running MiXCR on the immunoSEQ multiplex PCR reads. There are 170,000 or so distinct CDR3 sequences in the sample; over 90% occur only once, and 0.099% lies in the top ten. Recently defined diagnostic criteria for definite or probable disease were fulfilled by Susac syndrome patients. TEMRA cells underwent FACS enrichment and CD8+ and CD4+ T cells underwent negative isolation.

This TCR came from a human donor with Susac syndrome. Sequencing used CD4+ T cells from PBMCs. The V call is TRBV7-6, the J call TRBJ2-5; D might be TRBD2 (7 bases). CDR3 coding DNA: TGTGCCAGCAGCTTAGGAAGGACTAGGGGGGAGACCCAGTACTTC. Its protein product is CASSLGRTRGETQYF.